The clone carrying this TCR beta chain was counted only a few times. This sample stems from a study of cytotoxic CD8 clonotypes in ibrutinib-treated CLL. Produced via immunoSEQ multiplex PCR; TCRdb's table is partial and in-frame only. This table holds around 70,000 clones, about nine tenths found once. The CDR3 has 15 amino acids. Germline V gene lookup returns CDR1 MDHEN and CDR2 SYDVKM. Trimming removed 6 bases at V and 0 bases at J, with 12 bases between. This sample comprised PBMCs, obtained after 12 months of ibrutinib treatment. The sequence was obtained from a human donor with chronic lymphocytic leukemia. This sequence joins TRBV28 and TRBJ1-5, with a possible D match to TRBD1 (6 bases). The CDR3: CASRTGINSNQPQHF. CDR3 nucleotides: TGTGCCAGCAGGACAGGCATAAATAGCAATCAGCCCCAGCATTTT.